A single TCR beta chain is shown here with its context. This entry comes from a study of shared clonotypes between healthy human individuals. CDR1 is SGHTA, CDR2 FQGNSA, per germline. The trim removed 5 bases at V and 3 bases at J, leaving 4 bases unmatched. CDR3 length equals 15 residues. All donors qualified as healthy HIV-negative adults and had experienced no recent acute infections or vaccinations. The CD4+ fraction was divided into a CD45RA+ naive subset and a CD45RA-negative memory subset. Repertoires were generated with immunoSEQ multiplex PCR, while TCRdb's copy carries only in-frame clones and drops some. Of more than 2,000,000 clones listed, more than 85% are singletons.

The sequence derives from a man aged 18 to 35 in good health. Some clones in this sample may be carry-over from other donors' samples. Input material: naive CD4+ T cells from PBMCs. Regarding subset: CD45RA+ positively selected. J is TRBJ2-7 and V is TRBV7-2; 13 positions match TRBD2. CDR3 bases: TGTGCCAGCAGCGGGAGGACTAGCGGGAGCTACGAGCAGTACTTC. Translated: CASSGRTSGSYEQYF.